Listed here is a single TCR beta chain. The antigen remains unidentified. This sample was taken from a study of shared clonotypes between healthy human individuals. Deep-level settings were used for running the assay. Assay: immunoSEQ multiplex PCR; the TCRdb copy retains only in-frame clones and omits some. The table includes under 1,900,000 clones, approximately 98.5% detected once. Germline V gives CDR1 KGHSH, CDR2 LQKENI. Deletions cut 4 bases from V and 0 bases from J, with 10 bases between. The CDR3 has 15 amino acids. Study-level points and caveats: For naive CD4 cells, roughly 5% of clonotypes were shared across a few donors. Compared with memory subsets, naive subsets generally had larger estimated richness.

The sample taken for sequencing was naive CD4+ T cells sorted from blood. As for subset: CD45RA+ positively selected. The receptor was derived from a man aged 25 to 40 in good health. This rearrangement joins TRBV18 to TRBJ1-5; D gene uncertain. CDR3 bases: TGTGCCAGCTCACACGGGAGCAGTAGCAATCAGCCCCAGCATTTT. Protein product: CASSHGSSSNQPQHF.